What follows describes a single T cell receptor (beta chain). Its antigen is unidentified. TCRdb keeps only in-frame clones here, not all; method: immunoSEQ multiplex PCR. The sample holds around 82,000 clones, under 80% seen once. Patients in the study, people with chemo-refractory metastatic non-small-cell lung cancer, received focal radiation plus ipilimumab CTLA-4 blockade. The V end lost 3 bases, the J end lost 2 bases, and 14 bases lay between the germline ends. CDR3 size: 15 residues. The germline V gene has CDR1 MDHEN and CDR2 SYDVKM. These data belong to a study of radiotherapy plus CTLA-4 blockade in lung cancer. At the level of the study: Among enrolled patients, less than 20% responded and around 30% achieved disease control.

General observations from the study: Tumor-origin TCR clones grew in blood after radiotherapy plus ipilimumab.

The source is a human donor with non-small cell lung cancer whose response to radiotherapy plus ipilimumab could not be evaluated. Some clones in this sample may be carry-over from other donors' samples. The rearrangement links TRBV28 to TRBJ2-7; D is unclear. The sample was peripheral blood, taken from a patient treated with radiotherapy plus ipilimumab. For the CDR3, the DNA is TGTGCCAGCAGTTTGGTTGGCAAACAACCCTACGAGCAGTACTTC. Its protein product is CASSLVGKQPYEQYF. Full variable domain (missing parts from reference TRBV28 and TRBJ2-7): DVKVTQSSRYLVKRTGEKVFLECVQDMDHENMFWYRQDPGLGLRLIYFSYDVKMKEKGDIPEGYSVSREKKERFSLILESASTNQTSMYLCASSLVGKQPYEQYFGPGTRLTVT.